These 15 T cell receptor beta chains were sequenced from one sample in a study of blood T cell repertoires in COVID-19. Profiling relied on immunoSEQ multiplex PCR, and the TCRdb table lists in-frame clones only, not all of them. The sample gives over 120,000 clones, roughly 87% of which show up once; 0.75% to 0.95% is in the top ten. The sample comprised peripheral blood. Source of these receptors: a woman aged 45-59 years with acute or convalescent COVID-19.

Only one count was recorded for this clone. V gene TRBV7-8 combines with J gene TRBJ2-1; TRBD2 matches 10 bases. Germline V gene sequence: CDR1 SGHVS, CDR2 FQNEAQ. V trimming: 0 bases; J trimming: 1 base; junction bases outside the gene matches: 6. The CDR3 has 18 amino acids. The CDR3 sequence is CASSLALAGEGSYNEQFF. The CDR3 DNA is TGTGCCAGCAGCTTAGCGCTAGCGGGAGAGGGGTCCTACAATGAGCAGTTCTTC. Full variable domain (outside the CDR3, taken from reference TRBV7-8 and TRBJ2-1): GAGVSQSPRYKVAKRGQDVALRCDPISGHVSLFWYQQALGQGPEFLTYFQNEAQLDKSGLPSDRFFAERPEGSVSTLKIQRTQQEDSAVYLCASSLALAGEGSYNEQFFGPGTRLTVL.

This clone has at least ten counts. The chain joins TRBV12-5 to TRBJ2-1; a possible D gene is TRBD1 (5 bases). Germline CDR1 LGHNT, CDR2 FRNRAP. Trimming pared 5 bases from V and 7 bases from J, leaving 12 bases between. The CDR3 runs to 13 residues. The CDR3 DNA sequence: TGTGCTAGTGGTCCCGGACAATTAAATGAGCAGTTCTTC. Translation gives CASGPGQLNEQFF.

This chain links TRBV6-6 with TRBJ1-1; D gene unclear. The CDR3 spans 16 residues. V lost 0 bases to trimming and J lost 1 base, with 12 bases between them. Germline loops: CDR1 MNHNY, CDR2 SVGAGI (reference sequence). The CDR3 DNA reads as TGTGCCAGCAGTTACTCCTCTACCCGAAAGAACACTGAAGCTTTCTTT. Its translation: CASSYSSTRKNTEAFF.

V is TRBV9 and J is TRBJ2-5; 7 nucleotides agree with TRBD1. CDR3 length: 15 residues. J lost 3 bases, V lost 3 bases, and 8 bases had no gene match. Germline CDR1 and CDR2: SGDLS and YYNGEE. The DNA for the CDR3 is TGTGCCAGCAGCGGGGGACAGAGGGTGGAAGAGACCCAGTACTTC. It specifies CASSGGQRVEETQYF.

The chain joins TRBV9 to TRBJ1-3, with 8 bases lining up with TRBD1. After removal of 4 bases from V and 0 bases from J, the junction contained 6 bases not matched to a gene. This CDR3 contains 16 residues. Germline V gene data show CDR1 as SGDLS and CDR2 as YYNGEE. The CDR3 loop reads CASSILGQGSGNTIYF. The CDR3 DNA follows: TGTGCCAGCAGCATACTAGGACAGGGCTCTGGAAACACCATATATTTT.

The rearrangement joins TRBV30 to TRBJ2-1, with D possibly matching TRBD1 (5 bases). The CDR3 loop spans 14 amino acids. The ends were cut back, 2 bases at V and 0 bases at J, with 8 bases in the middle. Germline V lookup: CDR1 GTSNPN, CDR2 SVGIG (reference sequence). The CDR3 loop is CAWSKGLSYNEQFF. Written as DNA, the CDR3 is TGTGCCTGGAGTAAGGGGCTCTCCTACAATGAGCAGTTCTTC.

This clone was seen once. The gene calls are TRBV7-9 and TRBJ1-3, with D possibly being TRBD1 (6 bases). The ends were cut back, 9 bases at V and 0 bases at J, with 12 bases in the middle. The germline V gene has CDR1 SEHNR and CDR2 FQNEAQ (reference sequence). The CDR3 contains 14 residues. The CDR3 bases are TGTGCCAGTACAAGGGACAACTCTGGAAACACCATATATTTT. Translation gives CASTRDNSGNTIYF.

About this clone itself: A single base separates this from a much larger clone, so it may be a read error. The chain employs TRBV25-1 and TRBJ1-5, with D perhaps matching TRBD1 (6 bases). Germline CDR1 MGHDK, CDR2 SYGVNS. The ends were cut back, 1 base at V and 2 bases at J, with 6 bases in the middle. The CDR3 has 14 residues. As DNA, the CDR3 is TGTGCCAGCAGTGAATCAGGGGGCAATCAGCCCCAGCATTTT. It yields the protein CASSESGGNQPQHF.

A note on this clone: The junction differs from germline at one of its ends, possibly a read error. This rearrangement joins TRBV6-1 to TRBJ1-1, with TRBD1 matching over 10 bases. Germline-derived CDR1 and CDR2 are MNHNS and SASEGT. The CDR3 sequence is 17 residues long. In DNA form, the CDR3 reads TGTGCCAGCAGGGAAGACAGGGGGCGGGAAAGAGGAACTGAAGCTTTCTTT. The encoded protein is CASREDRGRERGTEAFF.

The chain combines TRBV14 with TRBJ2-3, with TRBD2 matching over 10 bases. The CDR3 runs 16 residues. V gave up 0 bases and J gave up 4 bases; unmatched junction bases: 4. Germline V CDR1 and CDR2: SGHDN, FVKESK. DNA for the CDR3: TGTGCCAGCAGCCAAGATAAAGCGGGAGGGCCAGATACGCAGTATTTT. As protein: CASSQDKAGGPDTQYF.

This sequence joins TRBV30 and TRBJ2-7, with 9 bases lining up with TRBD1. CDR3 length: 14 residues. From germline, CDR1 is GTSNPN and CDR2 SVGIG (reference sequence). J was trimmed by 3 bases and V by 5 bases; bases with no gene match: 8. The CDR3 sequence: CAWDPGTGLYEQYF. The CDR3 bases are TGTGCCTGGGACCCCGGGACAGGGCTCTACGAGCAGTACTTC.

The chain has TRBV30 and TRBJ1-4; D perhaps matches TRBD1 (5 bases). Germline lookup yields CDR1 GTSNPN and CDR2 SVGIG (reference sequence). The length of the CDR3 is 14 residues. The ends were cut back, 1 base at V and 3 bases at J, with 9 bases in the middle. The CDR3 spells CAWSAGGANEKLFF. The CDR3 bases are TGTGCCTGGAGTGCGGGGGGGGCTAATGAAAAACTGTTTTTT. Full variable domain (missing parts from reference TRBV30 and TRBJ1-4): SQTIHQWPATLVQPVGSPLSLECTVEGTSNPNLYWYRQAAGRGLQLLFYSVGIGQISSEVPQNLSASRPQDRQFILSSKKLLLSDSGFYLCAWSAGGANEKLFFGSGTQLSVL.

V gene TRBV29-1 combines with J gene TRBJ2-7, with 11 bases that match TRBD1. The CDR3 is made up of 12 amino acids. CDR1 is SQVTM and CDR2 is ANQGSEA in the germline V gene. V was pared by 4 bases and J by 6 bases, with 2 bases of the junction left unmatched. CDR3 sequence: CSVGDRGFEQYF. The CDR3 nucleotides read TGCAGCGTTGGGGACAGGGGGTTCGAGCAGTACTTC.

The chain is built from TRBV5-1 and TRBJ2-1; 12 bases align to TRBD2. V lost 4 bases, J lost 7 bases, and 6 bases stayed unmatched. The CDR3 contains 15 residues. Germline V gene data show CDR1 as SGHRS and CDR2 as YFSETQ. The CDR3 DNA reads as TGCGCCAGCAGCCAGACTAGCGGGAGACAAAATGAGCAGTTCTTC. Protein sequence: CASSQTSGRQNEQFF.

J is TRBJ1-4 and V is TRBV27; a possible D gene is TRBD1 (5 bases). The V end lost 3 bases, the J end lost 3 bases, and 8 bases lay between the germline ends. The CDR3 runs to 14 residues. Looked up from germline, CDR1 is MNHEY and CDR2 is SMNVEV (reference sequence). CDR3 loop: CASSFGGSNEKLFF. DNA for the CDR3: TGTGCCAGCAGTTTCGGGGGATCTAATGAAAAACTGTTTTTT.